This entry lists 2 T cell receptor beta chains sequenced from one sample in a study of blood T cell repertoires in COVID-19. Using immunoSEQ multiplex PCR, the repertoire was profiled, and TCRdb retains in-frame clones only, with some absent. The sample lists 240,000 or so clones; about 88% were seen once. Sequenced: peripheral blood. The receptors shown here come from a woman in her seventies with active or convalescent COVID-19.

The chain recombines TRBV6-6 with TRBJ1-2; 7 bases are shared with TRBD1. Germline assignment: CDR1 MNHNY and CDR2 SVGAGI (reference sequence). CDR3 length: 14 amino acids. J lost 2 bases, V lost 6 bases, and 6 bases had no gene match. The CDR3 here is CASSRIQGNYGYTF. In nucleotides, the CDR3 is TGTGCCAGCAGCCGTATACAGGGGAACTATGGCTACACCTTC.

This chain joins TRBV7-9 and TRBJ2-5; 7 bases line up with TRBD1. The junction had 6 bases not matched to a gene; V was cut back by 1 base and J by 1 base. The CDR3 extends over 16 amino acids. CDR1 is SEHNR, CDR2 FQNEAQ, per germline (reference sequence). CDR3 DNA: TGTGCCAGCAGCTTAGGGGGACAGACCCTCCAAGAGACCCAGTACTTC. It translates to CASSLGGQTLQETQYF.